The present TCR beta chain was sequenced within a study of T cell responses to AZD1222 COVID-19 vaccine. As for the study in general: Pooled together were second doses at about 4 or about 12 weeks.

Per germline, CDR1 LGHDT and CDR2 YNNKEL (reference sequence). The length of the CDR3 is 14 residues. The ends were cut back, 5 bases at V and 7 bases at J, with 15 bases in the middle. TCRdb keeps only in-frame clones here, not all; method: immunoSEQ multiplex PCR. The data contain about 94,000 clones, 70% to 90% of them singletons. The TCR comes from an adult in good health. The rearrangement joins TRBV3-1 (or the pseudogene TRBV3-2) to TRBJ2-1; D might be TRBD2 (6 bases). The sample here was peripheral blood, taken on day 0 of AZD1222 vaccination. The CDR3 is CASSLPERVNEQFF. The CDR3 nucleotides read TGTGCCAGCAGCTTACCGGAGCGGGTAAATGAGCAGTTCTTC.